This T cell receptor beta chain is from a study of Ad26.COV2.S vaccination and SARS-CoV-2 variants. Trimming pared 6 bases from V and 2 bases from J, leaving 7 bases between. The CDR3 is 12 residues long. From germline, CDR1 is LNHDA and CDR2 SQIVND (reference sequence). The protocol was immunoSEQ multiplex PCR, while the TCRdb copy is restricted to in-frame clones and leaves out a portion. The table includes about 350,000 clones, under 95% detected once. The rearrangement uses TRBV19 and TRBJ1-2; no definite D call. The input for sequencing was peripheral blood, taken after recovery from COVID-19. This clonotype originated in a human donor who had recovered from COVID-19. In DNA form, the CDR3 reads TGTGCCAGTAGGGTCGGAAACTATGGCTACACCTTC. Its translation: CASRVGNYGYTF.